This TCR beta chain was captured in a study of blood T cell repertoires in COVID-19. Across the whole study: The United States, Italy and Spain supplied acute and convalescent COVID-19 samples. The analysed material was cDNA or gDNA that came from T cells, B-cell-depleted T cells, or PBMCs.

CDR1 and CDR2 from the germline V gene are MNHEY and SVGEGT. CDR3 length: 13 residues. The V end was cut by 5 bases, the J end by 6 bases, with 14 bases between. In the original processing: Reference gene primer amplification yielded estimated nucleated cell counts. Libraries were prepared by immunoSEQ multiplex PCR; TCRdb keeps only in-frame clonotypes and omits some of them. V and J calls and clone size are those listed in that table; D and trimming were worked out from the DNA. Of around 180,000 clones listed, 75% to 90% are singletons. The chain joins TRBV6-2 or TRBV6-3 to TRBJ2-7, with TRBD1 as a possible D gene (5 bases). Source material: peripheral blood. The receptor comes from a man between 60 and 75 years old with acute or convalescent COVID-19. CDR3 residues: CASSPTSQGEQYF. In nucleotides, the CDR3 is TGTGCCAGCAGTCCCACATCCCAGGGCGAGCAGTACTTC.